The source of this T cell receptor (beta chain) is a study of blood T cell repertoires in COVID-19. Study context: COVID-19 samples from acute and convalescent phases originated in the United States, Italy and Spain. The cDNA or gDNA used as material had been derived from T cells, B-cell-depleted T cells, or PBMCs.

The CDR3 consists of 15 residues. V gave up 0 bases and J gave up 5 bases, with 13 bases separating them. Germline-derived CDR1 and CDR2 are MNHNY and SVGAGI (reference sequence). Sequencing was performed with immunoSEQ multiplex PCR; in TCRdb, only in-frame clones are kept and a portion is missing. The table lists a few hundred thousand clones, about 86% of them singletons, with about 9.4% in the top ten. The chain combines TRBV6-6 with TRBJ2-5; D is possibly TRBD1 (6 bases). The receptor was isolated from a woman aged 45-65 years with COVID-19, enrolled during active disease. Specimen: peripheral blood. The CDR3 bases are TGTGCCAGCAGTTACTCGGGACACCTGGGGGAGACCCAGTACTTC. Translating gives CASSYSGHLGETQYF.